Following are 2 T cell receptor beta chains from one sample sequenced in a study of control samples from healthy donors and cancer patients. Sequencing was performed with immunoSEQ multiplex PCR; in TCRdb, only in-frame clones are kept and a portion is missing. Here the sample spans approximately 97,000 clones, approximately 86% being singletons. Sequences were obtained from blood. The receptors stem from a man aged 30-40 years in good health.

This clone was recorded a few times. The V call is TRBV7-9, the J call TRBJ1-1; D unclear. Germline loops: CDR1 SEHNR, CDR2 FQNEAQ (reference sequence). The CDR3 extends over 13 amino acids. V dropped 1 base and J dropped 6 bases, with 9 bases sitting between them. Here the CDR3 DNA reads TGTGCCAGCAGCTTAGAGTATTCTTCTGAAGCTTTCTTT. Its protein product is CASSLEYSSEAFF. The complete variable domain, with remaining parts taken from reference TRBV7-9 and TRBJ1-1, reads DTGVSQNPRHKITKRGQNVTFRCDPISEHNRLYWYRQTLGQGPEFLTYFQNEAQLEKSRLLSDRFSAERPKGSFSTLEIQRTEQGDSAMYLCASSLEYSSEAFFGQGTRLTVV.

The gene calls are TRBV5-6 and TRBJ1-2; 7 bases are a match to TRBD1. V shed 3 bases and J 7 bases; nucleotides not matched to a gene: 9. This CDR3 contains 14 residues. Germline loops: CDR1 SGHDT, CDR2 YYEEEE. CDR3 DNA sequence: TGTGCCAGCAGCTATGACAGGGTGTCTGGTGGCTACACCTTC. Translated, it gives CASSYDRVSGGYTF.